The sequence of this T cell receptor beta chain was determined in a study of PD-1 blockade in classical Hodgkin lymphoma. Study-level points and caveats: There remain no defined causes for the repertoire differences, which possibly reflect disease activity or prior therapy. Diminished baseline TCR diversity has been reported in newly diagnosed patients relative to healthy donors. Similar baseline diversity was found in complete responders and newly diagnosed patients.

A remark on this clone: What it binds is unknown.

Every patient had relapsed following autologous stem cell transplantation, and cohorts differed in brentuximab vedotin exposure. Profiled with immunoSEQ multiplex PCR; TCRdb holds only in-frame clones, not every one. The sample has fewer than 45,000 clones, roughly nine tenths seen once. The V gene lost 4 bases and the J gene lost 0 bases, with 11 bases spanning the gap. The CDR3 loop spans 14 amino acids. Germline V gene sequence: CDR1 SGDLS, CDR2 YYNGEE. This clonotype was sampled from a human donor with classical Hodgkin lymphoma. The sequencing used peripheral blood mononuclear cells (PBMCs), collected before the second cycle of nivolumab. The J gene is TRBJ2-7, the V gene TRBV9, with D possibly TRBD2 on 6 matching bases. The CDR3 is CASSTTGASYEQYF. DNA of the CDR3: TGTGCCAGCAGCACGACGGGAGCCTCCTACGAGCAGTACTTC.